This passage covers 25 T cell receptor beta chains from one sample sequenced in a study of technical replicates of blood from several donors. TCRdb's copy holds only in-frame clones and misses some; the assay was immunoSEQ multiplex PCR. The sample lists approximately 70,000 clones; roughly 92% were seen once. Sequenced input: T cells isolated from PBMCs. The receptors were sampled from a human donor in good health.

V is TRBV5-4 and J is TRBJ2-7; TRBD1 is a possible D gene (6 bases). The CDR3 spans 14 residues. V was clipped by 0 bases and J by 5 bases, with 12 bases between them. CDR1 and CDR2 (germline): SGHNT, YYREEE (reference sequence). In DNA, the CDR3 is TGTGCCAGCAGCTTGGACAGGGTCGACAACGAGCAGTACTTC. It translates to CASSLDRVDNEQYF. Variable domain in full (rest from reference TRBV5-4 and TRBJ2-7): ETGVTQSPTHLIKTRGQQVTLRCSSQSGHNTVSWYQQALGQGPQFIFQYYREEENGRGNFPPRFSGLQFPNYSSELNVNALELDDSALYLCASSLDRVDNEQYFGPGTRLTVT.

The chain recombines TRBV27 with TRBJ2-7; D is perhaps TRBD2 (5 bases). CDR1 is MNHEY, CDR2 SMNVEV, per germline (reference sequence). The germline V and J ends were trimmed by 3 bases and 7 bases, with 13 bases remaining between them. The CDR3 consists of 13 residues. The CDR3 region is CASSFSGRGEQYF. The DNA of the CDR3 is TGTGCCAGCAGTTTCTCCGGACGGGGAGAGCAGTACTTC.

This clone has just one count. CDR3 sequence (DNA): TGTGCCAGCAGTTACTCGGTGGCAGGGAATGAAAAACTGTTTTTT. As protein: CASSYSVAGNEKLFF. The chain links TRBV6-5 to TRBJ1-4, with a weak D call TRBD1 (5 bases). CDR1 and CDR2 (germline): MNHEY, SVGAGI. V was clipped by 0 bases and J by 5 bases, with 10 bases between them. The CDR3 contains 15 residues.

V and J are TRBV30 and TRBJ2-5; 10 nucleotides line up with TRBD1. Germline V lookup: CDR1 GTSNPN, CDR2 SVGIG (reference sequence). The V gene end was trimmed by 5 bases and the J gene end by 2 bases; junction bases not matched to a gene: 2. This CDR3 region has 13 residues. CDR3 in amino acids: CAWDRGLQETQYF. The CDR3 coding sequence is TGTGCCTGGGACAGGGGGCTTCAAGAGACCCAGTACTTC. Full variable domain (rest looked up from reference TRBV30 and TRBJ2-5): SQTIHQWPATLVQPVGSPLSLECTVEGTSNPNLYWYRQAAGRGLQLLFYSVGIGQISSEVPQNLSASRPQDRQFILSSKKLLLSDSGFYLCAWDRGLQETQYFGPGTRLLVL.

This chain links TRBV7-2 with TRBJ1-2, with 7 bases fitting TRBD1. Germline V gives CDR1 SGHTA, CDR2 FQGNSA. Germline trimming cut 5 bases from V and 8 bases from J; bases unmatched to any gene: 11. The CDR3 runs to 14 residues. CDR3: CASSPERGLGGYTF. The CDR3 nucleotides are TGTGCCAGCAGCCCGGAAAGGGGGCTCGGGGGCTACACCTTC.

This chain joins TRBV15 and TRBJ2-7; 8 nucleotides agree with TRBD1. The CDR3 totals 16 residues. Germline V lookup: CDR1 LNHNV, CDR2 YYDKDF (reference sequence). The V gene end was trimmed by 0 bases and the J gene end by 3 bases; junction bases not matched to a gene: 7. In DNA, the CDR3 is TGTGCCACCAGCAGAGATGCAGGGACAGGTGACTACGAGCAGTACTTC. Translation: CATSRDAGTGDYEQYF.

This chain uses TRBV9 with TRBJ2-7; 7 bases match TRBD1. Germline trimming cut 0 bases from V and 2 bases from J; bases unmatched to any gene: 2. CDR1 and CDR2 (germline): SGDLS, YYNGEE. The CDR3 is 14 residues long. The CDR3: CASSVEQGTYEQYF. The CDR3 bases are TGTGCCAGCAGCGTAGAACAGGGGACCTACGAGCAGTACTTC.

The CDR3 DNA reads as TGTGCCTGTGGACTAGCGGGAGAGCACGAGCAGTACTTC. It encodes CACGLAGEHEQYF. The genes are TRBV28 and TRBJ2-7, with TRBD2 identical over 13 bases. Germline V gene data show CDR1 as MDHEN and CDR2 as SYDVKM. The V gene end was trimmed by 11 bases and the J gene end by 5 bases; junction bases not matched to a gene: 6. CDR3 length equals 13 residues.

The chain combines TRBV19 with TRBJ1-1; the D is unclear. The V and J ends lost 1 base and 0 bases respectively, with 12 bases between them. Per the germline V gene, CDR1 is LNHDA and CDR2 is SQIVND (reference sequence). The CDR3 spans 16 residues. The CDR3 DNA sequence: TGTGCCAGTAGTATAGGAAACCCTATTATGAACACTGAAGCTTTCTTT. Residues: CASSIGNPIMNTEAFF.

V is TRBV6-1 and J is TRBJ1-2; possible D gene TRBD1, 5 bases. Trimming removed 4 bases from V and 2 bases from J, with 8 bases in between. In germline, CDR1 is MNHNS, CDR2 SASEGT. This CDR3 contains 13 residues. CDR3 region: CASSGQLNYGYTF. CDR3 coding DNA: TGTGCCAGCAGTGGACAGTTGAACTATGGCTACACCTTC.

This chain joins TRBV11-2 and TRBJ1-4; no clear D gene. Trimming removed 5 bases from V and 2 bases from J, with 12 bases in between. There are 15 residues in the CDR3. Germline values: CDR1 SGHAT, CDR2 FQNNGV. The CDR3 region is CASSRSLVTNEKLFF. For the CDR3, the DNA is TGTGCCAGCAGCCGAAGTCTAGTTACTAATGAAAAACTGTTTTTT.

The chain links TRBV4-2 to TRBJ2-3, with D possibly TRBD1 on 6 matching bases. Germline V gene data show CDR1 as LGHNA and CDR2 as YNFKEQ. Trimming took off 1 base at V and 2 bases at J, with 10 bases between the two ends. CDR3 length equals 15 residues. The CDR3 region has the DNA TGTGCCAGCAGCCAAGGTGGGGGCTACACAGATACGCAGTATTTT. Translated: CASSQGGGYTDTQYF.

The V gene is TRBV5-6, the J gene TRBJ2-2; 8 positions match TRBD2. In germline, CDR1 is SGHDT, CDR2 YYEEEE. There are 14 residues in the CDR3. V trimming: 4 bases; J trimming: 4 bases; junction bases outside the gene matches: 3. CDR3: CASSKRESTGELFF. The CDR3 DNA reads TGTGCCAGCAGCAAGCGGGAGAGCACCGGGGAGCTGTTTTTT.

This rearrangement joins TRBV7-8 to TRBJ1-1; D gene uncertain. Trimming cost V 0 bases and J 1 base, with 6 bases left between them. This CDR3 is 14 amino acids long. CDR1 and CDR2 (germline): SGHVS, FQNEAQ. The chain's CDR3 is CASSLAGGNTEAFF. CDR3 sequence (DNA): TGTGCCAGCAGCTTAGCAGGAGGGAACACTGAAGCTTTCTTT. Drawing the rest from reference TRBV7-8 and TRBJ1-1, the complete variable domain is GAGVSQSPRYKVAKRGQDVALRCDPISGHVSLFWYQQALGQGPEFLTYFQNEAQLDKSGLPSDRFFAERPEGSVSTLKIQRTQQEDSAVYLCASSLAGGNTEAFFGQGTRLTVV.

The chain joins TRBV10-2 to TRBJ1-5; 8 positions match TRBD1. This CDR3 is 17 amino acids long. The germline V gene encodes CDR1 WSHSY and CDR2 SAAADI. With 4 bases clipped from V and 2 bases from J, the junction kept 10 bases outside the gene matches. The CDR3 spells CASSVAGGAGGNQPQHF. CDR3 DNA: TGCGCCAGCAGTGTTGCAGGGGGCGCGGGTGGCAATCAGCCCCAGCATTTT.

V gene TRBV6-6 combines with J gene TRBJ1-1, with D perhaps TRBD1 (5 bases). This CDR3 region has 15 residues. From germline, CDR1 is MNHNY and CDR2 SVGAGI (reference sequence). V lost 2 bases and J lost 0, with 10 bases in between. In nucleotides, the CDR3 is TGTGCCAGCAGTTACAAGGGGATCATGAACACTGAAGCTTTCTTT. This sequence encodes CASSYKGIMNTEAFF.

V and J are TRBV5-8 and TRBJ2-4; D is perhaps TRBD2 (6 bases). V lost 6 bases and J lost 8, with 21 bases in between. The CDR3 spans 15 residues. Germline V gene sequence: CDR1 SGHTS, CDR2 YDEGEE. CDR3 residues: CASNRGTGVTDIQYF. The CDR3 DNA sequence: TGTGCCAGCAACAGAGGAACGGGAGTCACGGACATTCAGTACTTC.

This chain joins TRBV19 and TRBJ2-1, with TRBD2 identical over 8 bases. This CDR3 contains 17 residues. J gave up 3 bases and V 7 bases, and 14 bases lay outside the gene matches. Looked up from germline, CDR1 is LNHDA and CDR2 is SQIVND (reference sequence). In DNA, the CDR3 is TGTGCCAGTACCGATCGGGCTAGCGGGCTGAACTACAATGAGCAGTTCTTC. Protein sequence: CASTDRASGLNYNEQFF.

CDR3 loop: CASSPGTSGRGDTQYF. The CDR3 DNA reads TGCGCCAGCAGCCCCGGGACTAGCGGGAGGGGAGATACGCAGTATTTT. The genes are TRBV5-1 and TRBJ2-3, with TRBD2 identical over 16 bases. V lost 4 bases and J lost 5; bases outside the gene matches: 4. CDR1 SGHRS and CDR2 YFSETQ come from the germline V gene. This CDR3 spans 16 amino acids. The full variable domain, completed using reference TRBV5-1 and TRBJ2-3, is KAGVTQTPRYLIKTRGQQVTLSCSPISGHRSVSWYQQTPGQGLQFLFEYFSETQRNKGNFPGRFSGRQFSNSRSEMNVSTLELGDSALYLCASSPGTSGRGDTQYFGPGTRLTVL.

This rearrangement joins TRBV28 to TRBJ2-7, with 7 bases fitting TRBD1. Germline V CDR1 and CDR2: MDHEN, SYDVKM. With 6 bases clipped from V and 4 bases from J, the junction kept 15 bases outside the gene matches. This CDR3 contains 16 residues. For the CDR3, the DNA is TGTGCCAGCAGGTCGCCCTCCGGGACAGATGAATACGAGCAGTACTTC. Translating gives CASRSPSGTDEYEQYF.

The rearrangement joins TRBV28 to TRBJ2-1, with a weak D call TRBD1 (6 bases). Trimming took off 2 bases at V and 14 bases at J, with 10 bases between the two ends. The CDR3 is 11 residues long. Germline loops: CDR1 MDHEN, CDR2 SYDVKM. CDR3 region: CASSLGGGEFF. The DNA for the CDR3 is TGTGCCAGCAGTTTAGGGGGCGGAGAGTTCTTC.

The chain employs TRBV29-1 and TRBJ2-7, with D possibly TRBD2 on 6 matching bases. CDR1 and CDR2 from the germline V gene are SQVTM and ANQGSEA. CDR3 length equals 15 residues. V lost 0 bases and J 0 bases, leaving 12 bases between the germline ends. The CDR3 DNA reads TGCAGCGTTGAAGACCAAACTAGCTACTCCTACGAGCAGTACTTC. Translating it yields CSVEDQTSYSYEQYF.

The J gene is TRBJ2-7, the V gene TRBV27; unclear D gene. From germline, CDR1 is MNHEY and CDR2 SMNVEV (reference sequence). The V and J ends lost 2 bases and 6 bases respectively, with 11 bases between them. The CDR3 sequence is 13 residues long. The CDR3 protein is CASSLTASREQYF. The DNA of the CDR3 is TGTGCCAGCAGTTTAACAGCCTCACGCGAGCAGTACTTC.

This clone was seen just once. This chain connects TRBV29-1 to TRBJ1-1; D is unresolved. CDR1 and CDR2 (germline): SQVTM, ANQGSEA. Trimming removed 4 bases from V and 3 bases from J, with 12 bases in between. The CDR3 loop spans 13 amino acids. The CDR3 is CSVGLGRDTEAFF. Here the CDR3 DNA reads TGCAGCGTTGGGCTAGGGAGGGACACTGAAGCTTTCTTT.

The V gene is TRBV30, the J gene TRBJ2-1; D ambiguous. V was cut by 1 base and J by 8 bases, with 18 bases left in between. Looked up from germline, CDR1 is GTSNPN and CDR2 is SVGIG (reference sequence). This CDR3 has 15 amino acids. The CDR3 sequence: CAWSGPSKVPDEQFF. DNA of the CDR3: TGTGCCTGGAGTGGCCCTAGTAAGGTACCGGATGAGCAGTTCTTC.